Sequencing of this T cell receptor beta chain was carried out in a study of patients and donors after allogeneic stem cell transplantation. The sample holds a few counts of this clonotype. TCRdb reanalysed the RT-PCR reads using MiXCR and keeps one entry per CDR3 protein. The sample includes approximately 150,000 distinct CDR3 sequences, approximately 35% of them seen just once. V gave up 0 bases and J gave up 3 bases, with 9 bases separating them. Germline CDR1 reads MNHNY; CDR2 reads SVGAGI (reference sequence). The CDR3 extends over 15 amino acids. The chain combines TRBV6-6 with TRBJ1-3, with D perhaps matching TRBD1 (6 bases). The clonotype comes from a human donor who was either an allogeneic HSCT recipient or a stem cell or donor lymphocyte infusion donor (not recorded which). It is not recorded whose cells these are; they may come from a transplant donor. The sequenced sample was blood, either unsorted or a sorted T cell fraction (not recorded which). For the CDR3, the DNA is TGTGCCAGCAGTTACTCCGGGGGCGGTGGAAACACCATATATTTT. Translating it yields CASSYSGGGGNTIYF.